Given below is one T cell receptor beta chain in context. Measured with immunoSEQ multiplex PCR; TCRdb has only the in-frame clones, and not every one. The sample contains 150,000 or so clones, over 85% of which appear only once. The data belong to a study of control samples from healthy donors and cancer patients. Germline lookup yields CDR1 SNHLY and CDR2 FYNNEI. The CDR3 contains 14 residues. Trimming stripped 2 bases from V and 5 bases from J, with 10 bases between. The chain carries TRBV2 and TRBJ1-5; D is undetermined. Sequencing input: blood. The clonotype was recovered from an older woman in good health. The chain's CDR3 is CASSESLDDQPQHF. For the CDR3, the DNA is TGTGCCAGCAGTGAATCACTTGACGATCAGCCCCAGCATTTT.